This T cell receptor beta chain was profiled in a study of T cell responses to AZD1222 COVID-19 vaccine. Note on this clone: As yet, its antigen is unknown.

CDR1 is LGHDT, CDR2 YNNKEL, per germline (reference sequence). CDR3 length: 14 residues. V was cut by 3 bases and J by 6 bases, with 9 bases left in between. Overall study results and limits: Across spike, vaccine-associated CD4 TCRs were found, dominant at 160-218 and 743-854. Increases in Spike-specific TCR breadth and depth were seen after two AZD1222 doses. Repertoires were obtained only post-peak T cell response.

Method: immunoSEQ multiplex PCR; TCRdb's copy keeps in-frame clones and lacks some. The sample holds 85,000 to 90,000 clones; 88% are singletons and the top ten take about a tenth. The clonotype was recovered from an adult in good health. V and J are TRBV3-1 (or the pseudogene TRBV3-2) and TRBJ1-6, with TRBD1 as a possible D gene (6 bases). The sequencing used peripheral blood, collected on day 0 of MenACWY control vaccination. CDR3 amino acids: CASSQDSGNSPLHF. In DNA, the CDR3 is TGTGCCAGCAGCCAGGACAGTGGTAATTCACCCCTCCACTTT.